Following are 17 T cell receptor beta chains from one sample sequenced in a study of human T cells and chemical hapten exposure. The time point is: pre-sensitization, week 0. The sample's treatment: therapeutic diphenylcyclopropenone sensitization with weekly scalp DPC. TCRdb passed the RACE reads through MiXCR, listing each CDR3 protein once. The sample lists about 180,000 distinct CDR3 sequences; more than 25% were seen once. The sample was whole blood, taken in connection with sensitization to the hapten diphenylcyclopropenone (DPC). These receptors originate from a woman in her twenties or thirties with alopecia areata. Some clones in this sample may be carry-over from other donors' samples.

The chain combines TRBV6-2 or TRBV6-3 with TRBJ2-6, with no clear D. The CDR3 sequence is 19 residues long. V was shortened by 0 bases and J by 0 bases, with 15 bases between the two germline ends. From germline, CDR1 is MNHEY and CDR2 SVGEGT. The CDR3 coding sequence is TGTGCCAGCAGTTACTCGACCATAGAGCCCAGCTCTGGGGCCAACGTCCTGACTTTC. Its protein product is CASSYSTIEPSSGANVLTF.

This clonotype showed up just a few times. This sequence joins TRBV12-3 or TRBV12-4 and TRBJ2-4; no clear D gene. The V and J ends lost 4 bases and 8 bases respectively, with 9 bases between them. The CDR3 is made up of 12 amino acids. DNA for the CDR3: TGTGCCAGCAGTTCCAGACCGGACATTCAGTACTTC. This codes for CASSSRPDIQYF.

This clonotype has a handful of counts. The gene calls are TRBV28 and TRBJ1-4; D may be TRBD1 (6 bases). The CDR3 is 15 amino acids. The V gene's germline CDR1 is MDHEN and CDR2 SYDVKM. V shed 6 bases and J shed 7 bases, with 18 bases lying between them. The CDR3 nucleotides read TGTGCCAGCAGACCGGCGGGGGGCTGGGGTGAAAAACTGTTTTTT. Translating it yields CASRPAGGWGEKLFF. The whole variable domain, remainder taken from reference TRBV28 and TRBJ1-4, is DVKVTQSSRYLVKRTGEKVFLECVQDMDHENMFWYRQDPGLGLRLIYFSYDVKMKEKGDIPEGYSVSREKKERFSLILESASTNQTSMYLCASRPAGGWGEKLFFGSGTQLSVL.

This chain uses TRBV28 with TRBJ2-2; D is tentatively TRBD1 or TRBD2 (5 bases each). The CDR3 sequence is 17 residues long. Germline values: CDR1 MDHEN, CDR2 SYDVKM. The ends were cut back, 4 bases at V and 3 bases at J, with 18 bases in the middle. CDR3 in DNA: TGTGCCAGCAGTTCTCCGGGGACCCCACGCGACACCGGGGAGCTGTTTTTT. This sequence encodes CASSSPGTPRDTGELFF.

This chain connects TRBV28 to TRBJ2-7; D remains ambiguous. The CDR3 totals 14 residues. CDR1 and CDR2 from the germline V gene are MDHEN and SYDVKM. Trimming cost V 3 bases and J 1 base, with 10 bases left between them. Here the CDR3 reads CASSLVLTSYEQYF. CDR3 coding DNA: TGTGCCAGCAGTTTGGTCCTTACGTCCTACGAGCAGTACTTC.

The chain has TRBV11-2 and TRBJ1-6; D possibly corresponds to TRBD1 (6 bases). CDR3 length equals 15 residues. The germline V gene has CDR1 SGHAT and CDR2 FQNNGV. Trimming took off 4 bases at V and 0 bases at J, with 7 bases between the two ends. The CDR3 nucleotides read TGTGCCAGCAGCTCGGACAGCTCCTATAATTCACCCCTCCACTTT. Its translation: CASSSDSSYNSPLHF. The full variable domain, its missing parts supplied by reference TRBV11-2 and TRBJ1-6, is EAGVAQSPRYKIIEKRQSVAFWCNPISGHATLYWYQQILGQGPKLLIQFQNNGVVDDSQLPKDRFSAERLKGVDSTLKIQPAKLEDSAVYLCASSSDSSYNSPLHFGNGTRLTVT.

This clonotype was detected a few times. The V call is TRBV29-1, the J call TRBJ2-5; the D gene could be TRBD1 or TRBD2 (6 bases each). Germline V gives CDR1 SQVTM, CDR2 ANQGSEA. This CDR3 is built from 12 residues. Trimming shortened V by 7 bases and J by 5 bases, and 14 bases separated the two germline ends. In DNA form, the CDR3 reads TGCAGCGGGCGAGTGGGGGGCGAGACCCAGTACTTC. Its translation: CSGRVGGETQYF. The full variable domain, its missing parts supplied by reference TRBV29-1 and TRBJ2-5, is SAVISQKPSRDICQRGTSLTIQCQVDSQVTMMFWYRQQPGQSLTLIATANQGSEATYESGFVIDKFPISRPNLTFSTLTVSNMSPEDSSIYLCSGRVGGETQYFGPGTRLLVL.

This clonotype has only a few counts. One end of the junction varies from germline; a read error may be responsible. The chain combines TRBV20-1 with TRBJ1-5; tentatively, D is TRBD1 (5 bases). In germline, CDR1 is DFQATT, CDR2 SNEGSKA (reference sequence). The CDR3 length is 12 residues. The CDR3 DNA follows: TGCAGTGCTGGAGAAGGGGTCCAGCCCCAGCATTTT. It codes for CSAGEGVQPQHF.

This chain links TRBV7-2 with TRBJ1-1; the match to TRBD1 covers 7 bases. Germline-derived CDR1 and CDR2 are SGHTA and FQGNSA. The CDR3 sequence is 17 residues long. V lost 0 bases and J lost 0; bases outside the gene matches: 7. The CDR3 DNA reads TGTGCCAGCAGCTTAGCGCCAGGGACAGACCTGAACACTGAAGCTTTCTTT. As protein: CASSLAPGTDLNTEAFF.

The chain joins TRBV6-1 to TRBJ2-5; possibly TRBD2 for D (5 bases). The CDR3 totals 12 residues. The V end lost 5 bases, the J end lost 5 bases, and 9 bases lay between the germline ends. Germline CDR1 MNHNS, CDR2 SASEGT. CDR3 sequence (DNA): TGTGCCAGCAGTTGGACGGGGGAGACCCAGTACTTC. This codes for CASSWTGETQYF.

V gene TRBV28 combines with J gene TRBJ1-5; maybe TRBD1 (6 bases). The CDR3 extends over 15 amino acids. Trimming stripped 6 bases from V and 6 bases from J, with 18 bases between. Germline loops: CDR1 MDHEN, CDR2 SYDVKM. The CDR3 sequence is CASRGTGAFGQPQHF. The CDR3 bases are TGTGCCAGCAGAGGTACGGGGGCTTTCGGTCAGCCCCAGCATTTT. Full variable domain (remainder filled in from reference TRBV28 and TRBJ1-5): DVKVTQSSRYLVKRTGEKVFLECVQDMDHENMFWYRQDPGLGLRLIYFSYDVKMKEKGDIPEGYSVSREKKERFSLILESASTNQTSMYLCASRGTGAFGQPQHFGDGTRLSIL.

V is TRBV11-3 and J is TRBJ2-5, with a tentative D call TRBD1 (6 bases). V was clipped by 5 bases and J by 1 base, with 14 bases between them. This CDR3 has 15 amino acids. Germline assignment: CDR1 SGHNT and CDR2 YENEEA. The CDR3 region has the DNA TGTGCCAGCAGCCTTACCGGGGACATCCAAGAGACCCAGTACTTC. Protein product: CASSLTGDIQETQYF.

This clonotype has at least ten counts. V and J are TRBV5-1 and TRBJ2-7, with TRBD2 identical over 8 bases. Germline values: CDR1 SGHRS, CDR2 YFSETQ. V shed 1 base, J shed 3 bases, and the junction held 6 bases outside the gene matches. The CDR3 consists of 15 residues. CDR3 nucleotide sequence: TGCGCCAGCAGCTTGTCCAGCGGGGGCCGCTACGAGCAGTACTTC. This encodes CASSLSSGGRYEQYF. Full variable domain (remainder filled in from reference TRBV5-1 and TRBJ2-7): KAGVTQTPRYLIKTRGQQVTLSCSPISGHRSVSWYQQTPGQGLQFLFEYFSETQRNKGNFPGRFSGRQFSNSRSEMNVSTLELGDSALYLCASSLSSGGRYEQYFGPGTRLTVT.

CDR3 region: CASSLYWGNTEAFF. The CDR3 region has the DNA TGTGCCAGCAGCTTATATTGGGGGAACACTGAAGCTTTCTTT. The rearrangement uses TRBV5-5 and TRBJ1-1; D ambiguous. The CDR3 consists of 14 residues. V was pared by 2 bases and J by 1 base, with 9 bases between. Germline V lookup: CDR1 SGHKS, CDR2 YYEKEE (reference sequence).

This sequence joins TRBV6-2 or TRBV6-3 and TRBJ2-5; D is undetermined. Per the germline V gene, CDR1 is MNHEY and CDR2 is SVGEGT. V was shortened by 6 bases and J by 2 bases, with 16 bases between the two germline ends. The CDR3 has 15 amino acids. For the CDR3, the DNA is TGTGCCAGCAGAAATAACATAATCGCACAAGAGACCCAGTACTTC. This sequence encodes CASRNNIIAQETQYF.

The V call is TRBV7-2, the J call TRBJ1-5; D is unresolved. The CDR3 runs to 14 residues. Trimming left V 2 bases short and J 1 base short, with 6 bases between. Germline values: CDR1 SGHTA, CDR2 FQGNSA. CDR3 in amino acids: CASSLWNSNQPQHF. The CDR3 DNA sequence: TGTGCCAGCAGCTTATGGAACAGCAATCAGCCCCAGCATTTT. Looking up the rest from reference TRBV7-2 and TRBJ1-5 gives the full variable domain: GAGVSQSPSNKVTEKGKDVELRCDPISGHTALYWYRQSLGQGLEFLIYFQGNSAPDKSGLPSDRFSAERTGGSVSTLTIQRTQQEDSAVYLCASSLWNSNQPQHFGDGTRLSIL.

The genes are TRBV29-1 and TRBJ1-1; D is perhaps TRBD1 (5 bases). The V gene lost 3 bases and the J gene lost 3 bases, with 8 bases spanning the gap. This CDR3 spans 12 amino acids. CDR1 is SQVTM, CDR2 ANQGSEA, per germline. In nucleotides, the CDR3 is TGCAGCGTTGACAGGGTGGACACTGAAGCTTTCTTT. Its protein product is CSVDRVDTEAFF.